The 9 T cell receptor beta chains reported below all come from one sample, sequenced in a study of T cells in Graves' hyperthyroidism and ophthalmopathy. Researchers took RNA transcripts and amplified the TCR beta CDR3 regions from them. The TCR CDR3 first-round RT-PCR relied on the HTBI primer set. TCRdb passed the multiplex PCR reads through MiXCR, listing each CDR3 protein once. The sample contains fewer than 750,000 distinct CDR3 sequences, around 15% of which appear only once. Material: blood. Source of these receptors: a woman aged 45-59 years with Graves' ophthalmopathy.

This clonotype occurred many times. The V and J genes are TRBV7-2 and TRBJ2-5; perhaps TRBD2 as D (5 bases). V was pared by 8 bases and J by 4 bases, with 14 bases between. This CDR3 contains 13 residues. CDR1 and CDR2 from the germline V gene are SGHTA and FQGNSA. The CDR3 here is CASGLAFRETQYF. The CDR3 nucleotides are TGTGCCAGCGGGCTAGCTTTTAGAGAGACCCAGTACTTC.

This clonotype was counted ten times or more. The chain combines TRBV20-1 with TRBJ1-2; perhaps TRBD1 as D (5 bases). This CDR3 comprises 17 residues. Trimming cost V 3 bases and J 5 bases, with 25 bases left between them. CDR1 DFQATT and CDR2 SNEGSKA come from the germline V gene (reference sequence). As DNA, the CDR3 is TGCAGTGCTAGTAGGGTTGGCAGGGTGTTCTCCGATTATGGCTACACCTTC. Translation gives CSASRVGRVFSDYGYTF.

This clonotype was seen at least ten times. The chain employs TRBV9 and TRBJ1-2; 7 bases line up with TRBD1. V shed 4 bases, J shed 2 bases, and the junction held 8 bases outside the gene matches. Germline values: CDR1 SGDLS, CDR2 YYNGEE. This CDR3 is built from 15 residues. The CDR3 loop is CASSKGQVMNYGYTF. CDR3 sequence (DNA): TGTGCCAGCAGCAAAGGACAGGTAATGAACTATGGCTACACCTTC.

This clonotype was observed at least ten times. The gene calls are TRBV20-1 and TRBJ2-1; weak D call: TRBD2 (6 bases). CDR3 size: 14 residues. Trimming left V 3 bases short and J 5 bases short, with 14 bases between. Germline lookup yields CDR1 DFQATT and CDR2 SNEGSKA (reference sequence). Here the CDR3 reads CSASASGGDNEQFF. The CDR3 coding sequence is TGCAGTGCTAGTGCCAGCGGAGGGGACAATGAGCAGTTCTTC.

This clonotype was seen many times. V and J are TRBV6-6 and TRBJ2-1, with TRBD1 identical over 7 bases. The length of the CDR3 is 14 residues. J lost 6 bases, V lost 0 bases, and 2 bases had no gene match. In germline, CDR1 is MNHNY, CDR2 SVGAGI (reference sequence). CDR3 amino acids: CASSYSTGINEQFF. The CDR3 region has the DNA TGTGCCAGCAGTTACTCGACAGGGATCAATGAGCAGTTCTTC.

There are many counts of this clonotype. The V and J genes are TRBV9 and TRBJ1-1; possible D gene TRBD1, 5 bases. V shed 6 bases and J shed 3 bases, with 12 bases lying between them. CDR1 and CDR2 from the germline V gene are SGDLS and YYNGEE. The CDR3 is 13 residues long. The CDR3 reads CASNQGRDTEAFF. The CDR3 bases are TGTGCCAGCAACCAGGGCAGGGACACTGAAGCTTTCTTT. Together with reference TRBV9 and TRBJ1-1, the CDR3 gives the full variable domain: DSGVTQTPKHLITATGQRVTLRCSPRSGDLSVYWYQQSLDQGLQFLIQYYNGEERAKGNILERFSAQQFPDLHSELNLSSLELGDSALYFCASNQGRDTEAFFGQGTRLTVV.

As for this clonotype: This may be a read error, as it is one base from a much larger clone. This chain uses TRBV27 with TRBJ1-6; D possibly corresponds to TRBD1 (5 bases). CDR3 length equals 16 residues. Per germline, CDR1 MNHEY and CDR2 SMNVEV (reference sequence). The CDR3 here is CASSPHEGLHNSPLHF. The DNA of the CDR3 is TGTGCCAGCAGTCCCCACGAGGGGCTTCATAACTCACCCCTCCACTTT.

This clonotype was recorded a few times. The rearrangement uses TRBV15 and TRBJ2-7; tentatively, D is TRBD1 (7 bases). CDR1 and CDR2 (germline): LNHNV, YYDKDF (reference sequence). V lost 3 bases to trimming and J lost 3 bases, with 18 bases between them. The CDR3 runs 16 residues. The CDR3 protein is CATSRGGQEGSYEQYF. The CDR3 region has the DNA TGTGCCACCAGCAGGGGAGGACAGGAAGGGAGCTACGAGCAGTACTTC.

This clonotype has ten or more counts. The gene calls are TRBV7-9 and TRBJ2-1, with 7 bases fitting TRBD1. The CDR3 is made up of 16 amino acids. V was pared by 5 bases and J by 1 base, with 8 bases of the junction left unmatched. Germline V gives CDR1 SEHNR, CDR2 FQNEAQ (reference sequence). The CDR3 here is CASSARQGASYNEQFF. Written as DNA, the CDR3 is TGTGCCAGCAGCGCACGACAGGGAGCTTCCTACAATGAGCAGTTCTTC.